Sequencing of this T cell receptor (beta chain) was carried out in a study of response to subunit inactivated influenza vaccine. TCRdb fed the RT-PCR reads into MiXCR, producing one record per CDR3 protein. The sample shows hundreds of thousands of distinct CDR3 sequences, 11% of them seen only once. CDR1 SQVTM and CDR2 ANQGSEA come from the germline V gene. V was clipped by 3 bases and J by 9 bases; unmatched bases: 11. The CDR3 covers 14 residues. This clonotype was counted ten times or more. These sequences were also reported in another study, on T cells expressing NK-cell markers. That publication notes: In generating TCR beta cDNA, 5'RACE template switching with UMIs was used. With an anti-gamma-delta TCR antibody, sorting in several experiments was kept to alpha-beta TCR T cells.

The chain employs TRBV29-1 and TRBJ2-1; 7 nucleotides agree with TRBD2. Sample: PBMCs from blood, taken on the day of vaccination. This receptor was identified in a man aged 50 to 60 who received an inactivated influenza vaccine. CDR3 residues: CSVDESGVAGEQFF. In DNA form, the CDR3 reads TGCAGCGTTGACGAGTCGGGAGTAGCGGGTGAGCAGTTCTTC.